This T cell receptor (beta chain) was obtained from a study of CD8+ T cells in alopecia areata. On this clone: Its antigen is not identified.

Sequencing used cDNA as its template, made by extracting RNA and reverse transcribing it. Generated by immunoSEQ multiplex PCR, the TCRdb table keeps only in-frame clones and is missing some. The sample contains 100,000 to 120,000 clones, roughly 64% of which appear only once. CDR1 and CDR2 from the germline V gene are SGDLS and YYNGEE. V was cut by 8 bases and J by 7 bases, with 13 bases left in between. There are 12 residues in the CDR3. Study outcomes and limitations: Between patients, shared TCR sequences were less clear than in mice. This was possibly due in part to HLA diversity in the patient population. Especially in alopecia totalis/universalis, lesional scalp showed greater clonality than normal scalp did.

The specimen was CD8+ T cells sorted from blood. The rearrangement joins TRBV9 to TRBJ2-1; D gene ambiguous. The clonotype comes from a human donor in good health. The chain's CDR3 is CASSNLGNEQFF. DNA for the CDR3: TGTGCCAGTAGCAACTTGGGAAATGAGCAGTTCTTC.